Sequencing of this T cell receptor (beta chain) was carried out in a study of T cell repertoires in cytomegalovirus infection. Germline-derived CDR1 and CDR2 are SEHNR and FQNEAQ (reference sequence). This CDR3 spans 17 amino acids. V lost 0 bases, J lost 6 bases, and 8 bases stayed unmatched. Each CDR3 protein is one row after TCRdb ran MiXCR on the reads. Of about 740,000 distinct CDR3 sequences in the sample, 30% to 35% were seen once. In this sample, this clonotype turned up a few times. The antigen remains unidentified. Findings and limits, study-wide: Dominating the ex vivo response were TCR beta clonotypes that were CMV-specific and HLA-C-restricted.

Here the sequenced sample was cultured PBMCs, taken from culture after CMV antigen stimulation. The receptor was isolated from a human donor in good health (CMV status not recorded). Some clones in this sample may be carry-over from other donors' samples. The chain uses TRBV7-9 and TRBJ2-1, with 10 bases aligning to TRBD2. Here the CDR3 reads CASSLAREAGGLNEQFF. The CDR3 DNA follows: TGTGCCAGCAGCTTAGCGCGTGAAGCGGGAGGGCTCAATGAGCAGTTCTTC.